This T cell receptor beta chain was recorded in a study of response to subunit inactivated influenza vaccine. V lost 5 bases to trimming and J lost 4 bases, with 26 bases between them. Per the germline V gene, CDR1 is DFQATT and CDR2 is SNEGSKA (reference sequence). CDR3 length: 17 amino acids. A single record per CDR3 protein comes from TCRdb applying MiXCR to the RT-PCR reads. Among more than 150,000 distinct CDR3 sequences listed, nearly 9.5% were seen once. There are a few counts of this clonotype. The chain recombines TRBV20-1 with TRBJ1-2; D gene unclear. The clonotype was recovered from a man aged 45 to 65 who received an inactivated influenza vaccine. This sample comprised non-naive T cells sorted from PBMCs, obtained on the day of vaccination. CDR3 protein: CSAPPRAKTNRIYGYTF. The DNA for the CDR3 is TGCAGTGCTCCCCCCCGGGCCAAGACAAACAGAATCTATGGCTACACCTTC.